Listed below are T cell receptor beta chains from one sample, sequenced in a study of beta chain features in type 1 diabetes. The assay was immunoSEQ multiplex PCR, and TCRdb's table has in-frame clones only and misses some. The sample yields about 930,000 clones, roughly a sixth seen once. Sample: naive CD4+ T cells from blood. The receptors shown here come from a woman in her late teens or twenties in good health. The conserved cysteine and the conserved F or W are not part of the CDR3 here. A D gene is named only where the DNA matches it firmly.

>TRBV2|TRBJ1-4|-
ASSEQGNEKLF
>TRBV6-5|TRBJ2-3|-
ASSYSVGRLSDTQY
>TRBV29-1|TRBJ2-4|-
SATSFWRGGRKNIQY
>TRBV7-9|TRBJ2-1|TRBD1
ASSEFRDRTNNEQF
>TRBV7-2|TRBJ1-4|-
ASSLVSGLNEKLF
>TRBV7-2|TRBJ2-5|-
ASSLGGGPWETQY
>TRBV5-1|TRBJ2-1|TRBD2
ASSLGSSGLAVQF
>TRBV2|TRBJ2-7|-
ASTAEIYEQY
>TRBV5-1|TRBJ2-5|TRBD2
ASSPEDTSGSETQY
>TRBV27|TRBJ1-4|-
ASSLRAGEKLF
>TRBV25-1|TRBJ1-1|-
ASSAQGGTEAF
>TRBV7-2|TRBJ2-7|-
ASTARGLTHEQY
>TRBV7-2|TRBJ2-7|-
ASSLGGSRYEQY
>TRBV7-3|TRBJ2-7|-
ASSLTTQYEQY
>TRBV7-2|-|TRBD2
ASSLSGTYSYEQY
>TRBV28|TRBJ2-6|-
ASNHGGSGANVLT
>TRBV20-1|TRBJ2-7|-
SATPNREQY
>TRBV6-1|TRBJ2-7|-
ASSETYRGPNEQY
>TRBV7-9|TRBJ1-5|TRBD1
ASSPQGVGQPQH
>TRBV19|TRBJ2-1|-
ASRFGDRYNEQF
>TRBV7-2|TRBJ2-5|-
ASRRGFQETQY
>TRBV19|TRBJ2-2|-
ASSIFSPGTGELF
>TRBV18|TRBJ2-3|-
ASSPQLSTDTQY
>TRBV14|TRBJ1-1|-
ASSQAQSNTEAF
>TRBV19|TRBJ2-2|TRBD2
ASSPRLAGTGELF
>TRBV19|TRBJ2-5|TRBD1
ASSRDRETQY
>TRBV6-1|TRBJ1-4|-
ASSEGLRLF
>TRBV7-9|TRBJ2-1|-
ASTFQGRMYNEQF
>TRBV21-1|TRBJ2-5|-
ASSAPFGGLAGASPETQY
>TRBV28|TRBJ2-3|TRBD2
ASSTVAGGPGVRQY
>TRBV7-9|TRBJ2-3|TRBD2
ASSFIASGSSTDTQY
>TRBV19|TRBJ1-2|TRBD1
ASSTYPGQGASNYGYT
>TRBV13|TRBJ2-7|TRBD1
ASSLGGGQGYEQY
>TRBV5-6|TRBJ2-3|-
ASSLDRSDTQY
>TRBV29-1|TRBJ2-5|TRBD2
SVANRRLAGPQETQY
>TRBV9|TRBJ2-3|TRBD1
ASSVGQGFSTDTQY
>TRBV7-2|TRBJ2-5|-
ASSLTGGRRAQY